This record covers a single T cell receptor (beta chain). Its antigen is unknown. The sample holds no much larger clone one base away, and base qualities are not on file. The data are from a study of cytomegalovirus exposure and HLA in healthy donors (dated by TCRdb to 2017 to 2019). Regarding the study in general: An earlier analysis of 587 of the donors reported around 280 Gb of sequence data and 117 million unique TCR beta sequences obtained from approximately 180 million T cells. The study aimed to test whether cataloging public T cell receptors could reveal signatures of past pathogen exposure. In the later analysis, no new phenotypic data were used to find candidate immune exposures; instead, reliance was placed on TCR beta sequences and their occurrence across donors. A later genetic analysis used genome-wide SNP genotypes for about three fifths of the 666 donors, treating that subset as a discovery cohort. A later analysis re-examined previously published TCR beta repertoires from just over 650 donors and added high-resolution HLA genotyping to investigate patterns of TCR occurrence. Among 398 genotyped donors of the cohort, an average of roughly 230,000 unique TCR beta nucleotide sequences was sequenced per donor, of which 15% to 20% were non-productive. Around 320 gigabases of sequencing data and approximately 80 million unique TCR sequences were included in an early release covering under 650 HLA-typed donors. Among the roughly 400 genotyped donors, approximately 82% belonged to the genetic ancestry cluster associated with self-reported Caucasian donors. In addition to the first cohort of approximately 670 subjects, a separate validation cohort of under 150 different subjects was used. Both class I and class II loci were covered by HLA typing, at four-digit resolution. The number of donors typed differed by locus, with 629-630 for A, B, C, DRB1 and DQB1, around 560 for DQA1, 600 to 610 for DPA1, and under 490 for DPB1. Using immunosequencing, the study profiled T cell repertoires from roughly 650 subjects and related those repertoires to cytomegalovirus serostatus. An earlier analysis of 587 of the donors used high-throughput TCR beta sequencing to judge whether each TCR beta V gene segment behaved as functional or pseudogenic. Roughly five DR-DQ haplotypes were handled as single units for association and clustering because linkage in the cohort was strong. Alongside the repertoire data, information on donor age, sex, ethnicity and CMV serostatus was compiled. To predict cytomegalovirus infection status, the study combined high-throughput TCR immunosequencing, statistical association of individual TCRs with disease status, and machine learning. Every discovery cohort repertoire had been produced on one sequencing platform. What the study reported, not specific to this receptor: According to a later analysis, TCR association rates differed among HLA loci, with DRB1 alleles showing the most associated TCRs and HLA-C alleles showing the fewest. Because the 87-base-pair reads could not distinguish some IMGT-functional V segments, including TRBV6-2 and TRBV6-3, those segments were excluded. In both the original and validation cohorts, the classifier was reported to diagnose cytomegalovirus status with high specificity and sensitivity. Compared with the roughly 720-donor mean, donors in an Asian-associated ancestry cluster had fewer N-insertions in productive TCRs, according to a later genetic analysis. Specific HLA alleles were associated with 15,000 to 20,000 TCR beta sequences at a false discovery rate of 0.05 in a later analysis. When HLA alleles, especially DR and DQ, strongly co-occurred, attributing TCR associations to individual alleles was difficult. In an earlier analysis of fewer than 750 of the donors, most TCR beta V segments were observed in productive rearrangements about 90% or about 30% of the time, broadly matching IMGT annotations. In a later analysis, HLA-associated TCR beta chains were found to be more clonally expanded and to have lower generation probabilities than equally common non-associated chains. The only immune exposure information available for the cohort was CMV serostatus. V-gene and J-gene trimming of TCR beta chains was associated with a missense DCLRE1C variant in a later genetic analysis, and the association was replicated in an independent cohort. This cohort had only TCR beta chains sequenced, and the lack of alpha or paired-chain data limited which features could be detected. A later analysis reported that several top co-occurrence clusters appeared linked to parvovirus B19, influenza, CMV and Epstein-Barr virus. In the study, 150 to 200 TCR beta chains were listed as associated with cytomegalovirus. A further reported finding was that TCR beta sequences accurately predicted the HLA-A and HLA-B alleles for most subjects in the first cohort. Most TCR sequences were observed very rarely across donors, whereas some public TCRs were present in many individuals. A group of highly shared sequence variants was considered likely to be a technical artifact of the sequencing pipeline. Because HLA typing was missing for some donors at each locus, association tests included only the typed subset. Correlated functional status among segregating V segments might reflect linkage disequilibrium, but an unknown experimental factor could not be ruled out. Approximately 18 rarely observed V segments, including chromosome 9 orphons, were excluded from the earlier analysis of approximately 500 of the donors because counts were too low. The presence/absence analyses assumed that sequencing depth was roughly uniform across donors, and that assumption may not be true. In vitro tests confirmed that three of the cytomegalovirus-associated TCR beta chains recognize cytomegalovirus antigens. The authors suggested that the approach could potentially be extended to other disease states and immunological phenotypes. Most CMV-associated TCR beta chains appeared to be HLA-restricted in a later analysis, and the HLA associations seemed to be driven largely by CMV exposure.

Library prep was done by the immunoSEQ multiplex PCR assay. For the multiplex PCR, a mixture combining 60 forward primers for TCR Vbeta segments and 13 reverse primers for TCR Jbeta segments was used. Amplification of the CDR3 region of rearranged TCR beta genes was performed with a multiplex PCR assay on genomic DNA. On the Illumina HiSeq System, the amplified TCR beta libraries were sequenced as 87-base-pair reads. The paper's data handling went like this. A later analysis tallied around 87 million unique TCR beta chains across the 666 repertoires, and approximately 11 million of those chains were shared by two or more donors. Raw reads were error-corrected and collapsed into unique sequences with a nearest-neighbor algorithm that merged closely related sequences to remove PCR and sequencing errors. CDR3 sequences were aligned to IMGT reference sequences to assign V, D and J gene segments. For a sequence to be retained, a match of at least six nucleotides to both a V gene segment and a J gene segment was required. A rearrangement was called productive if the CDR3 had no stop codons and remained in frame with V and J, and every other rearrangement was called non-productive. Following IMGT convention, CDR3 was defined as the stretch from the second conserved V-encoded cysteine up to the conserved J-encoded phenylalanine. In an earlier analysis of approximately 500 of the donors, sequences lacking an unambiguous match to a single V gene segment were excluded. In an earlier analysis of roughly 600 of the donors, a V segment was called functional when productive rearrangements were above 56.7%, and segregating when the standard deviation between donors exceeded 5%. A statistical classification framework was built for diagnosing cytomegalovirus status from the catalog of TCR beta chain sequences. V and J gene assignment, in a later analysis, came from comparing TCR nucleotide sequences with IMGT/GENE-DB human TR gene sequences. Using the TCRdist pipeline, a later analysis assigned CDR3 sequences along with most-parsimonious VDJ recombination scenarios. In a later analysis, each TCR beta chain was defined by its CDR3 amino acid sequence together with its V-gene family, and reads lacking a unique V-gene family were excluded. As a way to deal with suspected cross-contamination and a sequencing artifact, a later analysis dropped 500 to 700 nucleotide sequences that were highly shared and had low generation probability. A later analysis calculated a clonal expansion index for each public chain from normalized within-repertoire ranks of inferred template counts. In a later analysis, generation probabilities were computed with a VDJ recombination model fitted to out-of-frame rearrangements, and the resulting probabilities were checked against IGoR. A later analysis scored TCR-TCR, TCR-HLA and TCR-CMV co-occurrence with hypergeometric tests, applying a repertoire-size bias correction to TCR pairs. False discovery rates were estimated in a later analysis by permuting HLA or CMV assignments 20 times. A later analysis grouped co-occurring TCRs with DBSCAN, adding TCRdist sequence similarity when clustering within HLA-allele-positive subsets. For co-occurrence clustering, repertoires with fewer than 30,000 or more than 120,000 public chains were excluded, along with 5 or 6 repertoires with anomalous nucleotide sharing. TCRdb took this table from immuneACCESS and kept in-frame rearrangements with V and J called. Such tables lack part of the clones; where checked against another copy, unresolved V genes explain under half of the gap, and the rest is unexplained. Clone size and the V and J calls come from that table; the DNA yielded D and trimming. This sample comprises over 45,000 clones, roughly four fifths of them detected only once. The top ten hold 4.3% of the sample.

The cohort was made up of 500 to 850 healthy bone marrow donors. All cohort members were sampled while nominally healthy, although unrecorded immune exposures were likely present. The donor was CMV seronegative and was included in the group of about 400 seronegative cohort members. Every donor gave a peripheral blood sample, and the peripheral blood mononuclear cells from that sample were used for TCR beta sequencing. Genomic DNA was extracted from the blood cell samples with the Qiagen DNeasy Blood Extraction Kit. V is reduced by 0 bases and J by 4 bases, leaving a spacing of 16 bases between them. The CDR3 runs 17 amino acids, cysteine and phenylalanine included. Solely the CDR3 DNA is kept, with 51 bases framed from the first base. CDR1 and CDR2 are drawn from the germline V gene: LGHNA, YNFKEQ.

The sample was PBMCs. This TCR came from a man aged 25-45 years in good health and CMV-seronegative. Rearrangement joined TRBV4-2 to TRBJ1-5; TRBD1 is a weak D gene call, 6 bases matching. The encoded CDR3 is CASSQDPDRTLNQPQHF. The DNA is as follows: TGTGCCAGCAGCCAAGATCCAGACAGGACCCTTAATCAGCCCCAGCATTTT.